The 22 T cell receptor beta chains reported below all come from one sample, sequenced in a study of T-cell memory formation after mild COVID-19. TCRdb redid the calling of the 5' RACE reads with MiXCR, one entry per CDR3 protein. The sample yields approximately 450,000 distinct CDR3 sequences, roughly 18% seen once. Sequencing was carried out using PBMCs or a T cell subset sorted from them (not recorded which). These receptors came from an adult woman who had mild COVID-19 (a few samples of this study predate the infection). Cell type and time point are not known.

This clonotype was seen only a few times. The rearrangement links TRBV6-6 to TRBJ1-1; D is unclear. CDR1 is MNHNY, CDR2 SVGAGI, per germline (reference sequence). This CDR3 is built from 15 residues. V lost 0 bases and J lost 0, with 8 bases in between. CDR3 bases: TGTGCCAGCAGTTACTCTCTACAGATGAACACTGAAGCTTTCTTT. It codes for CASSYSLQMNTEAFF.

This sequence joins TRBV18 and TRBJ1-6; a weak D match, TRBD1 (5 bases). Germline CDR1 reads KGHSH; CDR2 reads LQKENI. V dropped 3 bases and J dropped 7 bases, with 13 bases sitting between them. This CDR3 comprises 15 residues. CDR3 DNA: TGTGCCAGCTCACCGGGGCGGCTGGACAATTCACCCCTCCACTTT. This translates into CASSPGRLDNSPLHF. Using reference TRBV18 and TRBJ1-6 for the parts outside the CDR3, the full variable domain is NAGVMQNPRHLVRRRGQEARLRCSPMKGHSHVYWYRQLPEEGLKFMVYLQKENIIDESGMPKERFSAEFPKEGPSILRIQQVVRGDSAAYFCASSPGRLDNSPLHFGNGTRLTVT.

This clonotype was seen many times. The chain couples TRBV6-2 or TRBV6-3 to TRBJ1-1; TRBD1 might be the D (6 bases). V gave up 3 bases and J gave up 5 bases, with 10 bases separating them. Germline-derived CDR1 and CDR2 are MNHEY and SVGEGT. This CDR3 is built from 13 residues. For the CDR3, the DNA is TGTGCCAGCAGTTATGACAGGATGACTGAAGCTTTCTTT. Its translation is CASSYDRMTEAFF.

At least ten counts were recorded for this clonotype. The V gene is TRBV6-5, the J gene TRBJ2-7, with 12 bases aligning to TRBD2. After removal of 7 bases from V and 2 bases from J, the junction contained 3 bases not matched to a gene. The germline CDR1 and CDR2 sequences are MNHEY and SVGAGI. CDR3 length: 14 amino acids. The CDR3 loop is CASNRLAGAYEQYF. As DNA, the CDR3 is TGTGCCAGCAACCGACTAGCGGGAGCCTACGAGCAGTACTTC.

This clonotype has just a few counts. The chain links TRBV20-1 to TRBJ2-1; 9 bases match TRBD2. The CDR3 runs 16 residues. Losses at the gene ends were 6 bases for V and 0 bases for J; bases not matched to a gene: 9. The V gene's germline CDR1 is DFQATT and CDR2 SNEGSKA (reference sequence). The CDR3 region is CSAEGGGAASYNEQFF. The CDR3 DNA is TGCAGTGCCGAGGGCGGGGGGGCTGCCTCCTACAATGAGCAGTTCTTC.

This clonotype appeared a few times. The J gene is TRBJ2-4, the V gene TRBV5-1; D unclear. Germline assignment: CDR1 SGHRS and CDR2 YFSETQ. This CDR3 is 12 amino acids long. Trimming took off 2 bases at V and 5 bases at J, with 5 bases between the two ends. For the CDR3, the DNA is TGCGCCAGCAGCTTTGACCAAAACATTCAGTACTTC. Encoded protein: CASSFDQNIQYF.

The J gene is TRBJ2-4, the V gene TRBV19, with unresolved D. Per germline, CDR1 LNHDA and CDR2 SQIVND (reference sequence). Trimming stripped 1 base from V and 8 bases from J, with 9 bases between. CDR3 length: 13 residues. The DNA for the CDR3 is TGTGCCAGTAGTATAGCGGTTCGGGACATTCAGTACTTC. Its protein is CASSIAVRDIQYF. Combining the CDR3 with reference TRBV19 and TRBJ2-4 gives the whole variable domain DGGITQSPKYLFRKEGQNVTLSCEQNLNHDAMYWYRQDPGQGLRLIYYSQIVNDFQKGDIAEGYSVSREKKESFPLTVTSAQKNPTAFYLCASSIAVRDIQYFGAGTRLSVL.

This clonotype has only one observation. The CDR3 DNA is TGTGCCACCAGTGATGTTTCCAGGGTAGAAACCGGGGAGCTGTTTTTT. As protein: CATSDVSRVETGELFF. The genes are TRBV24-1 and TRBJ2-2; D might be TRBD1 (5 bases). Per the germline V gene, CDR1 is KGHDR and CDR2 is SFDVKD. The CDR3 sequence is 16 residues long. The V end was cut by 3 bases, the J end by 5 bases, with 15 bases between.

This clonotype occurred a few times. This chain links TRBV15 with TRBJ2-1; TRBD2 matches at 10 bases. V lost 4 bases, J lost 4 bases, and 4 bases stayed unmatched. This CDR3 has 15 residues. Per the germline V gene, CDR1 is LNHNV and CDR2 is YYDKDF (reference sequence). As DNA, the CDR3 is TGTGCCACCAGCATTAGCGGGAGGTCTTACAATGAGCAGTTCTTC. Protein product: CATSISGRSYNEQFF.

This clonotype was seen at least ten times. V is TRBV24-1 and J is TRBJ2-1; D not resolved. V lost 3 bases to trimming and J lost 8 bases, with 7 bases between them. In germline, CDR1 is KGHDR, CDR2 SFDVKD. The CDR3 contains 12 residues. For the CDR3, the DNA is TGTGCCACCAGTGATGATGTGGATGAGCAGTTCTTC. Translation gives CATSDDVDEQFF.

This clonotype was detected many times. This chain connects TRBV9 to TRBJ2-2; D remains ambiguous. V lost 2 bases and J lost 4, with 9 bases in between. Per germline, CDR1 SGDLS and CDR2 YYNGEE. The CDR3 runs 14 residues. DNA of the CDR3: TGTGCCAGCAGCGTTGGGCGGTCCACCGGGGAGCTGTTTTTT. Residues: CASSVGRSTGELFF.

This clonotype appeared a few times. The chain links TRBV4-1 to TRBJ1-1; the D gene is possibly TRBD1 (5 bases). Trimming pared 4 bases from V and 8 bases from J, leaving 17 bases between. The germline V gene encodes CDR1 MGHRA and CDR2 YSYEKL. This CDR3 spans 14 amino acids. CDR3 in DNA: TGCGCCAGCAGCCGAGCTGGGACGGCCGCCGAAGCTTTCTTT. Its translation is CASSRAGTAAEAFF.

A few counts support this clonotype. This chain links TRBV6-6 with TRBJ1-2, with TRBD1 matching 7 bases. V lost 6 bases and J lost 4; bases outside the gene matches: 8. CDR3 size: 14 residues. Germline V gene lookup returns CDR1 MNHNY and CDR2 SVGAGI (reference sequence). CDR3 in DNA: TGTGCCAGCAGGGACGACAGGGAGCCCTATGGCTACACCTTC. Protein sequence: CASRDDREPYGYTF.

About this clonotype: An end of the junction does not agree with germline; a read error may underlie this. CDR3 sequence: CASSLGTGGAKNIQYF. CDR3 nucleotide sequence: TGTGCTAGCAGCTTAGGGACAGGGGGAGCCAAAAACATTCAGTACTTC. V is TRBV7-7 and J is TRBJ2-4, with 11 bases aligning to TRBD1. Germline CDR1 SSHAT, CDR2 FNYEAQ (reference sequence). The CDR3 is 16 amino acids.

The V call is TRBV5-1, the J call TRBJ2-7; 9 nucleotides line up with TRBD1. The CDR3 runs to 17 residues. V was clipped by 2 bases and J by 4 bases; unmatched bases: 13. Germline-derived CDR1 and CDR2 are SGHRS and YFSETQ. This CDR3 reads CASSFSVPGQGFYEQYF. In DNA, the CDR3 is TGCGCCAGCAGCTTTAGCGTTCCGGGACAGGGTTTTTACGAGCAGTACTTC.

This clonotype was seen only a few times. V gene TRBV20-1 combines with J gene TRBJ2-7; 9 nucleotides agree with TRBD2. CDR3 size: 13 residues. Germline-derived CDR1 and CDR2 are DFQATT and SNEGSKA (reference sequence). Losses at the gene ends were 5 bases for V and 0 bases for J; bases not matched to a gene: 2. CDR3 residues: CSAFSGSSYEQYF. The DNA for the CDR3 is TGCAGTGCTTTTAGCGGGAGCTCCTACGAGCAGTACTTC.

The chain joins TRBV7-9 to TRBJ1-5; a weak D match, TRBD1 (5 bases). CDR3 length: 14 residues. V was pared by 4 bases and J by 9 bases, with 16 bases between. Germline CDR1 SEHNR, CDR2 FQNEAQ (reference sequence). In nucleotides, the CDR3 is TGTGCCAGCAGCTCCGGGGGGTCGGTGTCGCCCCAGCATTTT. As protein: CASSSGGSVSPQHF.

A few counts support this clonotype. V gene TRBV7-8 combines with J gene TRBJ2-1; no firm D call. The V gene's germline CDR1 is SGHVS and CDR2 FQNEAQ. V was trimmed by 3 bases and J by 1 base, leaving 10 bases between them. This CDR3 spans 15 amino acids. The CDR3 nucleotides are TGTGCCAGCAGCTTTTCCCCTCCGTCCTACAATGAGCAGTTCTTC. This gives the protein CASSFSPPSYNEQFF.

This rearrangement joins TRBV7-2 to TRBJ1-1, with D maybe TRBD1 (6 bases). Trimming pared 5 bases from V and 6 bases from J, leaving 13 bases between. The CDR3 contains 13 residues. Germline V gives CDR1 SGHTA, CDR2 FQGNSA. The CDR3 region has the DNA TGTGCCAGCAGCATTCAAAGGGGGGCTGAAGCTTTCTTT. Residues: CASSIQRGAEAFF.

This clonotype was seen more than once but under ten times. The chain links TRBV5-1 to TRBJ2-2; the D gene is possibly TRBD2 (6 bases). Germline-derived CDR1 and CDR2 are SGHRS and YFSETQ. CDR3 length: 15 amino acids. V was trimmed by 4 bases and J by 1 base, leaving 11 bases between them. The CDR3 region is CASSLDYRNTGELFF. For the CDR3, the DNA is TGCGCCAGCAGCCTGGACTACCGGAACACCGGGGAGCTGTTTTTT.

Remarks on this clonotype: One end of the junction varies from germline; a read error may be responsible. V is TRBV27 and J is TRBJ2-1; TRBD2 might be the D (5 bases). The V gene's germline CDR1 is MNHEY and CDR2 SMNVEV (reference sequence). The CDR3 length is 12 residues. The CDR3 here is CASSFSLGVEVF. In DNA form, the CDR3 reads TGTGCCAGCAGTTTCTCGCTCGGGGTGGAGGTCTTC.

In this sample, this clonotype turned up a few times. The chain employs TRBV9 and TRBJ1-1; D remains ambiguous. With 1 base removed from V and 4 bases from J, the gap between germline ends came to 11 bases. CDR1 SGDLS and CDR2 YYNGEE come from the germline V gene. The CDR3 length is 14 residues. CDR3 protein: CASSVMVGSTEAFF. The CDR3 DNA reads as TGTGCCAGCAGCGTAATGGTTGGGAGCACTGAAGCTTTCTTT.